This T cell receptor beta chain was obtained from a study of T cells in Graves' hyperthyroidism and ophthalmopathy. Germline V gene lookup returns CDR1 SEHNR and CDR2 FQNEAQ (reference sequence). The CDR3 is 17 amino acids. Trimming shortened V by 0 bases and J by 1 base, and 15 bases separated the two germline ends. The TCR beta CDR3 regions underwent amplification using RNA transcripts as the source. An initial round of RT-PCR targeting the TCR CDR3 relied on the HTBI primer set. TCRdb called the multiplex PCR reads again in MiXCR, with one record for every CDR3 protein. The top ten hold 32% of the sample, which has around 430,000 distinct CDR3 sequences, around 14% seen once. The table lists this clonotype with many counts.

The chain has TRBV7-9 and TRBJ1-1; D possibly corresponds to TRBD1 (6 bases). The origin of this receptor is a woman aged 30 to 39 with Graves' hyperthyroidism. The sequenced sample was blood. In nucleotides, the CDR3 is TGTGCCAGCAGCTTAGCGACACAGGGACAATCGAACACTGAAGCTTTCTTT. Translating gives CASSLATQGQSNTEAFF. Filled out from reference TRBV7-9 and TRBJ1-1, the complete variable domain reads DTGVSQNPRHKITKRGQNVTFRCDPISEHNRLYWYRQTLGQGPEFLTYFQNEAQLEKSRLLSDRFSAERPKGSFSTLEIQRTEQGDSAMYLCASSLATQGQSNTEAFFGQGTRLTVV.